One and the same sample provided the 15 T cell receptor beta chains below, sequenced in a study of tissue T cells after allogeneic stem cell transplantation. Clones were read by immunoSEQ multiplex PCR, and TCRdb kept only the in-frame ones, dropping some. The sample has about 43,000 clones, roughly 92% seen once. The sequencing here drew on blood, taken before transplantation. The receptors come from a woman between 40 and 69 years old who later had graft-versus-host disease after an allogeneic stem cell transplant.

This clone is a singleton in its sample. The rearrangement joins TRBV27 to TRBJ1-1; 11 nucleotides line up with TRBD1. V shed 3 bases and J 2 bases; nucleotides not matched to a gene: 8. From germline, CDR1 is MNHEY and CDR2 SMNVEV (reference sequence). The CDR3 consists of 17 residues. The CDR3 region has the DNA TGTGCCAGCAGTTTTCCGGGACAGGGGGGCCTCAACACTGAAGCTTTCTTT. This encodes CASSFPGQGGLNTEAFF.

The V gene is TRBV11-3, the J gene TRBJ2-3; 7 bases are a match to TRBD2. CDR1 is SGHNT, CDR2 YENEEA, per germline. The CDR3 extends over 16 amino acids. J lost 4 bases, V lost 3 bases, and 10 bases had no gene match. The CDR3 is CASSLGRGRGADTQYF. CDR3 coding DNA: TGTGCCAGCAGCTTGGGTCGCGGGAGAGGAGCAGATACGCAGTATTTT.

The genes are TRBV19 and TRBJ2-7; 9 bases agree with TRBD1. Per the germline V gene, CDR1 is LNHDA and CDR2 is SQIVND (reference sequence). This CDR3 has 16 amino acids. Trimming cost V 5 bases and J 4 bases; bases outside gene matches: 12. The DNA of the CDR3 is TGTGCCAGTAGTCCCCGAACCGGGACAGGGTCTTACGAGCAGTACTTC. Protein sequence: CASSPRTGTGSYEQYF.

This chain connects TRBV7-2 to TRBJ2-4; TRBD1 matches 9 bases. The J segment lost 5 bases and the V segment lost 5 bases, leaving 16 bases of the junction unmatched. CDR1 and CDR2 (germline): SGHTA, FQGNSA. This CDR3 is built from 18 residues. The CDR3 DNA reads TGTGCCAGCAGCCCCTCGCGTGGGACAGGGCGCTGGGAAAACATTCAGTACTTC. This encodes CASSPSRGTGRWENIQYF.

This chain's CDR3 is CSASVPGDTEAFF. In DNA, the CDR3 is TGCAGTGCTAGTGTACCAGGGGACACTGAAGCTTTCTTT. The chain joins TRBV20-1 to TRBJ1-1; tentatively, D is TRBD1 (6 bases). CDR1 is DFQATT and CDR2 is SNEGSKA in the germline V gene (reference sequence). Trimming removed 3 bases from V and 3 bases from J, with 11 bases in between. The CDR3 has 13 amino acids.

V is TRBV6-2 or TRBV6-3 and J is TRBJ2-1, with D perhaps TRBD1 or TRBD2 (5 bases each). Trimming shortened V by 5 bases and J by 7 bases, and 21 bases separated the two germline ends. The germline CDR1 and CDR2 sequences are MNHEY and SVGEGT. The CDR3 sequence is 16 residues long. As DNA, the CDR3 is TGTGCCAGCAGTCAATTTACAGGTACTACGGGGAATGAGCAGTTCTTC. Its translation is CASSQFTGTTGNEQFF.

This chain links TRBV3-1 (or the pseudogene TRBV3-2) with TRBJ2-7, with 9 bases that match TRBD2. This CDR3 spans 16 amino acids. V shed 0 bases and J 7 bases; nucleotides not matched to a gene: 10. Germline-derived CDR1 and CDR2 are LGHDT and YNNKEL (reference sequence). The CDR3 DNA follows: TGTGCCAGCAGCCAAGATAGACTAGCGGCGCTGGGGGAGCAGTACTTC. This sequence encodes CASSQDRLAALGEQYF.

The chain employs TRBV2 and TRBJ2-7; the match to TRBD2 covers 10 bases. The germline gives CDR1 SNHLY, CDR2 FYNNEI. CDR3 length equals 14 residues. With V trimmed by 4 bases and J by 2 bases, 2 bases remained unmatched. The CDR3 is CASSGTSGTYEQYF. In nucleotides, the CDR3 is TGTGCCAGCAGTGGGACTAGCGGTACCTACGAGCAGTACTTC.

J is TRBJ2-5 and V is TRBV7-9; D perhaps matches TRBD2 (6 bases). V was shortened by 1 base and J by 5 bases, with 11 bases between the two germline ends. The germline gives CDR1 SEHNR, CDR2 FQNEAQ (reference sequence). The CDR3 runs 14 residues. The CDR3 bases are TGTGCCAGCAGCTTAGGACTAGTCACTGAGACCCAGTACTTC. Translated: CASSLGLVTETQYF.

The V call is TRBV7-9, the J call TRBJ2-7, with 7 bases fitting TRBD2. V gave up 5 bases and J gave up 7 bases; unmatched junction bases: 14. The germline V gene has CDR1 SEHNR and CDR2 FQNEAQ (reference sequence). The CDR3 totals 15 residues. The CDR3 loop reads CASSPLLTDGREQYF. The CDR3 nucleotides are TGTGCCAGCAGCCCCCTACTTACAGACGGGAGGGAGCAGTACTTC.

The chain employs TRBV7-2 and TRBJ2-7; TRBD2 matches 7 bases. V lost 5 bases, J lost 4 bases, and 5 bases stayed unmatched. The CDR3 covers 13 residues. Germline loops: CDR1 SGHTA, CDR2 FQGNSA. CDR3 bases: TGTGCCAGCAGCCGGGGCGGGAGTTACGAGCAGTACTTC. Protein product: CASSRGGSYEQYF.

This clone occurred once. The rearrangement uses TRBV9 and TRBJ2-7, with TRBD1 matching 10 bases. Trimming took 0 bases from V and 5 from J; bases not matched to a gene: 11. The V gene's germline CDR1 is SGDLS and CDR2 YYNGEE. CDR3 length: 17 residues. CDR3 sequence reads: CASSVAGSAGTGDEQYF. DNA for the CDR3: TGTGCCAGCAGCGTAGCCGGTTCGGCCGGGACAGGGGACGAGCAGTACTTC.

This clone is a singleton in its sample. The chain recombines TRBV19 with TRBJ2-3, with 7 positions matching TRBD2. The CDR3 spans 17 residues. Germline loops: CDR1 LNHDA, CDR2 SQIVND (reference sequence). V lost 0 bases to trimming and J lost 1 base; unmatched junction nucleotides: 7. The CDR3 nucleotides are TGTGCCAGTAGTATAGATCGGGCTAGCGGCCGCACAGATACGCAGTATTTT. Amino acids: CASSIDRASGRTDTQYF. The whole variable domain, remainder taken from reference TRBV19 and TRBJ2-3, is DGGITQSPKYLFRKEGQNVTLSCEQNLNHDAMYWYRQDPGQGLRLIYYSQIVNDFQKGDIAEGYSVSREKKESFPLTVTSAQKNPTAFYLCASSIDRASGRTDTQYFGPGTRLTVL.

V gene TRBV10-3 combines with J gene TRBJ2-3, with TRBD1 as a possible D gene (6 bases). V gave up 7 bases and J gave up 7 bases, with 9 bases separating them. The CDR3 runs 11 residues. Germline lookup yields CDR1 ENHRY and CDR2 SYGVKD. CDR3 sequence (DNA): TGTGCCATCAAGGACAGCTATACGCAGTATTTT. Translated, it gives CAIKDSYTQYF.

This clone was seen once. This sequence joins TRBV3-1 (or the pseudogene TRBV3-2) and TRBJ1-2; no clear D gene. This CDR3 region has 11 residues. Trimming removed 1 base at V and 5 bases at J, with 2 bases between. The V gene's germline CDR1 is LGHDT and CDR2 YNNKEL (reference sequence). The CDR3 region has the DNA TGTGCCAGCAGCCAAGGTTATGGCTACACCTTC. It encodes CASSQGYGYTF.